The 20 T cell receptor gamma chains presented below share a single source sample, sequenced in a study of γδ T cells in repeated Plasmodium falciparum infection. TCRdb reprocessed the multiplex PCR reads using CATT. The repertoire holds 14,000 or so gamma-chain clones, 1.5% to 2% seen once, with 28% in the top ten. Flow sorting of PBMC yielded separate Vgamma9/Vdelta2+ and Vdelta2-negative gammadelta T cell populations for bulk repertoire analysis. The material sequenced was gamma-delta T cells from blood. The source of these receptors is a pool of human donors (malaria-infected and uninfected, not separated).

Details on this clone: This probably arose from a read error, given a far larger clone one base away. Other nucleotide sequences from this sample produce the same CDR3. The rearrangement joins TRGV9 to TRGJ1 or TRGJ2. TCRdb gives no J gene; it was assigned here by matching the DNA to germline. Losses at the gene ends were 1 base for V and 10 bases for J; bases not matched to a gene: 7. Germline CDR1 GITISATS, CDR2 ISYDGTV (reference sequence). The CDR3 covers 12 residues. This CDR3 is CALWEVFNKKLF. The CDR3, as DNA: TGTGCCTTGTGGGAGGTCTTTAACAAGAAACTCTTT.

The table lists this clone with many counts. The TCRdb protein, from a much larger clone, departs from this DNA's translation at residue 5, likely by read error; the protein shown derives from the DNA. This sequence joins TRGV9 and TRGJ1 or TRGJ2. The J gene, left out of TCRdb, was set here by checking the DNA against germline. This CDR3 has 11 amino acids. Germline assignment: CDR1 GITISATS and CDR2 ISYDGTV (reference sequence). The CDR3 DNA follows: TGTGCCTTGTGGGGGGTGCCCGAGAAACTCTTT. Protein sequence: CALWGVPEKLF.

This clone was counted many times. The V gene is TRGV8, the J gene TRGJP. After removal of 3 bases from V and 6 bases from J, the junction contained 5 bases not matched to a gene. Germline CDR1 VENAVY, CDR2 YDSYNSRV. This CDR3 comprises 16 residues. CDR3 sequence (DNA): TGTGCCACCTGGGATCGGACAGAGTTGGGCAAAAAAATCAAGGTATTT. This sequence encodes CATWDRTELGKKIKVF.

Remarks on this clone: One base separates it from a far larger clone, so it is likely a read error. No DNA is shown, since the ends of the CDR3 on it are uncertain; the CDR3 is the one TCRdb lists. The V gene call reads TRGV3; no J gene was called. The CDR3 extends over 31 residues, inclusive of both ends. From germline, CDR1 is VTNTFY and CDR2 YDVSTARD (reference sequence). This CDR3 is CATWDRIIIRNSLAVEQHLLSQVSIGRIQHF.

This clone was counted a few times. TCRdb has a much larger clone's protein, which differs at residue 4 from the translation of this DNA, likely because of a read error; what is shown is the protein translated from the DNA. This rearrangement joins TRGV9 to TRGJ1 or TRGJ2. As TCRdb names no J gene, one was assigned here on the basis of a DNA match to germline. From germline, CDR1 is GITISATS and CDR2 ISYDGTV (reference sequence). The CDR3 runs to 10 residues. The chain's CDR3 is CALRDYKKLF. In DNA, the CDR3 is TGTGCCTTGCGGGACTATAAGAAACTCTTT.

Only a few counts were recorded for this clone. A far more abundant clone sits one base away, making this likely a read error. Other DNA variants within this sample encode the same CDR3. The chain has TRGV9 and TRGJ1 or TRGJ2. TCRdb supplies no J gene; here it was assigned by aligning the nucleotide sequence to germline. CDR1 GITISATS and CDR2 ISYDGTV come from the germline V gene (reference sequence). This CDR3 region has 15 residues. The DNA for the CDR3 is TGTGCCTTGTGGGAGGCTAACGGGGGGTATTACAAGAAACTCTTT. Residues: CALWEANGGYYKKLF.

Concerning this clone: A far larger clone is just one base off, so this is likely a read error. The sample has other DNA sequences that encode this CDR3 too. In nucleotides, the CDR3 is TGTGCCTTGTCTAAAAGGCACAAGAAACTCTTT. Translated: CALSKRHKKLF. The V gene is TRGV9, the J gene TRGJ1 or TRGJ2. TCRdb leaves out the J gene; it was filled in here by matching the DNA to germline. The junction had 11 bases not matched to a gene; V was cut back by 8 bases and J by 10 bases. The CDR3 totals 11 residues. Germline lookup yields CDR1 GITISATS and CDR2 ISYDGTV (reference sequence).

This clone occurred a few times. The mismatch at residue 4 between this DNA's translation and the TCRdb protein of a much larger clone likely reflects a read error; the protein shown is translated from the DNA. This chain links TRGV4 with TRGJP2. The germline gives CDR1 EGSTGY, CDR2 YDSYTSSV. The CDR3 spans 11 residues. The trim removed 9 bases at V and 6 bases at J, leaving 4 bases unmatched. The CDR3 is CATRRDWIKTF. DNA for the CDR3: TGTGCCACCAGGCGTGATTGGATCAAGACGTTT.

This clone was seen at least ten times. The protein given by TCRdb reflects a much larger clone and differs at residue 11 from this DNA's translation, likely from a read error; the protein shown is the DNA's translation. This chain joins TRGV9 and TRGJP. TCRdb gives no J gene; it was assigned here by matching the DNA to germline. This CDR3 comprises 17 residues. Germline V gene data show CDR1 as GITISATS and CDR2 as ISYDGTV (reference sequence). The CDR3 DNA is TGTGCCTTGTGGGAGGTGCGGGAAGAGTTGGACAAAAAAATCAAGGTATTT. This translates into CALWEVREELDKKIKVF.

Judged by abundance, this clone is medium-sized. A much larger clonotype is one base distant, so this may be a read error. The rearrangement joins TRGV9 to TRGJP. The CDR3 covers 16 residues. The germline V gene has CDR1 GITISATS and CDR2 ISYDGTV (reference sequence). After removal of 3 bases from V and 3 bases from J, the junction contained 2 bases not matched to a gene. The DNA for the CDR3 is TGTGCCTTGTGGGAGCCGCAAGAGTTGGGCAAAAAAATCAAGGTATTT. This encodes CALWEPQELGKKIKVF.

This clone turned up a few times. TCRdb assigns this DNA the protein of a much larger clone, which departs from its translation at residue 8; this likely reflects a read error, and the protein shown comes from translating the DNA. The V gene is TRGV9, the J gene TRGJ1 or TRGJ2. The J gene was not available in TCRdb and was assigned here by matching the DNA to germline segments. Germline-derived CDR1 and CDR2 are GITISATS and ISYDGTV (reference sequence). V was pared by 1 base and J by 9 bases, with 6 bases of the junction left unmatched. The CDR3 covers 12 residues. This CDR3 reads CALWEVRGKKLF. The CDR3 DNA follows: TGTGCCTTGTGGGAGGTTAGGGGTAAGAAACTCTTT.

In the case of this clone: For this DNA, TCRdb reports the protein of a much larger clone, which diverges at residue 13, most likely from a read error; the protein presented here is translated directly from the DNA. The chain carries TRGV3 and TRGJ1 or TRGJ2. This CDR3 has 15 amino acids. Germline V CDR1 and CDR2: VTNTFY, YDVSTARD (reference sequence). The CDR3: CATWDRRDGDYKRLF. The CDR3 DNA follows: TGTGCCACCTGGGACAGGCGTGATGGGGATTATAAGAGACTCTTT.

As to this clone: A read error is the likely source, as a far larger clone sits one nucleotide away. Other DNA sequences in this sample translate to the same CDR3. The chain carries TRGV9 and TRGJ1 or TRGJ2. The J gene, missing from TCRdb, was assigned here through DNA to germline matching. The CDR3 is 11 residues long. CDR1 is GITISATS and CDR2 is ISYDGTV in the germline V gene (reference sequence). J was trimmed by 10 bases and V by 5 bases; bases with no gene match: 8. CDR3 in amino acids: CALWVALKKLF. Written as DNA, the CDR3 is TGTGCCTTGTGGGTTGCCTTGAAGAAACTCTTT.

This clone was counted a few times. A single base is all that separates this from a far larger clone, so a read error is likely. It is unclear where the CDR3 begins or ends on the DNA, so no DNA is shown, and the CDR3 is as TCRdb lists it. J gene calling gave no result, while the V gene is TRGV9. With termini counted, the CDR3 has 29 amino acids. The germline V gene has CDR1 GITISATS and CDR2 ISYDGTV (reference sequence). The CDR3 reads CALWEVRSNSLAVEQHLLSQVSIGRIQHF.

This clone has ten or more counts. The chain has TRGV4 and TRGJ1 or TRGJ2. Trimming cost V 0 bases and J 12 bases; bases outside gene matches: 5. CDR1 is EGSTGY, CDR2 YDSYTSSV, per germline. CDR3 length equals 11 residues. The DNA of the CDR3 is TGTGCCACCTGGGATGGGCCACGGAAACTCTTT. It codes for CATWDGPRKLF.

The sample holds a few counts of this clone. This is likely an artifact of a read error, given a far larger clone one base away. V gene TRGV8 was called; the J gene was not. The CDR3 spans 11 residues. Germline-derived CDR1 and CDR2 are VENAVY and YDSYNSRV. The chain's CDR3 is CANTTGWFKIF. CDR3 in DNA: TGTGCCAATACCACTGGTTGGTTTAAGATATTT.

There are many counts of this clone. A far larger clone is off by one base, so a read error is likely. Other DNA variants within this sample encode the same CDR3. The chain joins TRGV4 to TRGJ1 or TRGJ2. J gave up 16 bases and V 10 bases, and 16 bases lay outside the gene matches. Germline lookup yields CDR1 EGSTGY and CDR2 YDSYTSSV. The CDR3 runs 10 residues. The CDR3 nucleotides read TGTGCCACGGTTTACCGTTGGAAGCTCTTT. Its protein is CATVYRWKLF.

Turning to this clone: Translating this DNA gives a protein that differs at residue 10 from the TCRdb one, which belongs to a much larger clone; a read error is likely, and the protein shown is this translation. No J gene call was made, and the V gene is TRGV9. Germline V gene lookup returns CDR1 GITISATS and CDR2 ISYDGTV (reference sequence). The CDR3 length is 12 residues. The CDR3 here is CALWEVQTSDLF. The CDR3 region has the DNA TGTGCCTTGTGGGAGGTGCAAACTTCGGATCTCTTT.

Many counts were recorded for this clone. The protein held in TCRdb is that of a much larger clone and does not match this DNA's translation at residue 9, likely because of a read error; the protein shown is translated from the DNA. The chain recombines TRGV9 with TRGJP. This CDR3 is 17 amino acids long. CDR1 and CDR2 from the germline V gene are GITISATS and ISYDGTV (reference sequence). Germline trimming cut 0 bases from V and 7 bases from J; bases unmatched to any gene: 6. The CDR3 region is CALWEVKAELGKKIKVF. The DNA for the CDR3 is TGTGCCTTGTGGGAGGTGAAGGCCGAGTTGGGCAAAAAAATCAAGGTATTT.

In this sample, this clone turned up many times. The protein TCRdb gives is from a much larger clone and does not agree with this DNA's translation at residue 12, likely a read error; the protein shown here comes from the DNA. The CDR3 DNA reads as TGTGCCTTGTGGGACCAGGTGCGAGAGTTGGGCAGAAAAATCAAGGTATTT. Encoded protein: CALWDQVRELGRKIKVF. The genes are TRGV9 and TRGJP. The CDR3 sequence is 17 residues long. The germline gives CDR1 GITISATS, CDR2 ISYDGTV (reference sequence).